The present entry profiles one TCR beta chain with its context. Its specificity is not known. This sample was taken from a study of shared clonotypes between healthy human individuals. Study-level findings and limits: Rarefaction gave evidence that sorted-subset sequencing remained incomplete despite large depth. Estimated richness was generally greater in naive than memory subsets.

It was CD45RO-negative cells, positively selected for CCR7, that made up naive CD8 cells, with terminally differentiated effector memory CD45RA+ cells excluded. Recent vaccinations or acute infections were absent in the healthy HIV-negative adult donors. Several immunoSEQ plates held equal portions of the genomic DNA taken from each subset. The data were produced by immunoSEQ multiplex PCR, yet TCRdb's version contains in-frame clones alone and is incomplete. Altogether over 750,000 clones are present, 90% to 98% being singletons, with the ten largest covering about 0.25%. Germline CDR1 and CDR2: MDHEN and SYDVKM. Trimming pared 5 bases from V and 5 bases from J, leaving 18 bases between. The CDR3 has 15 residues.

The V gene is TRBV28, the J gene TRBJ1-1; D possibly corresponds to TRBD1 (6 bases). The clonotype originates from a man aged 30 to 39 in good health. Specimen: naive CD8+ T cells sorted from blood. CDR3 coding DNA: TGTGCCAGCAGTCCAAATCCGGGGGCCGGGACTGAAGCTTTCTTT. It is translated as CASSPNPGAGTEAFF.